The 27 T cell receptor beta chains below all came from one sample that was sequenced in a study of T cell responses to AZD1222 COVID-19 vaccine. Method: immunoSEQ multiplex PCR; TCRdb's copy keeps in-frame clones and lacks some. The table lists about 120,000 clones, roughly 89% of them singletons. The material was peripheral blood, obtained on day 0 of AZD1222 vaccination. The receptor source for this set is an adult in good health.

The J gene is TRBJ2-7, the V gene TRBV11-1; D not certain. Germline V gene sequence: CDR1 SGHAT, CDR2 FQDESV (reference sequence). This CDR3 region has 15 residues. V was pared by 6 bases and J by 5 bases, with 20 bases between. The CDR3 sequence is CASSRLGILFHEQYF. The CDR3 DNA follows: TGTGCCAGCAGTCGCCTCGGAATCCTATTCCACGAGCAGTACTTC.

V and J are TRBV2 and TRBJ2-3, with D perhaps matching TRBD1 or TRBD2 (6 bases each). CDR3 length: 13 amino acids. From germline, CDR1 is SNHLY and CDR2 FYNNEI. V lost 8 bases and J lost 2, with 11 bases in between. The CDR3 sequence: CASGWGATDTQYF. The DNA for the CDR3 is TGTGCCAGCGGGTGGGGGGCCACAGATACGCAGTATTTT.

The CDR3 nucleotides are TGTGCCAGCAGCCAAAAGGGCAATAGAAAGCCCCAGCATTTT. Residues: CASSQKGNRKPQHF. The rearrangement joins TRBV16 to TRBJ1-5; no definite D call. Germline V lookup: CDR1 KGHSY, CDR2 FQNENV. V dropped 2 bases and J dropped 8 bases, with 13 bases sitting between them. The CDR3 is 14 residues long.

The chain uses TRBV2 and TRBJ1-1; no definite D call. This CDR3 contains 13 residues. The germline V and J ends were trimmed by 8 bases and 0 bases, with 10 bases remaining between them. Germline values: CDR1 SNHLY, CDR2 FYNNEI. The chain's CDR3 is CASAGPMNTEAFF. The CDR3 DNA sequence: TGTGCCAGCGCCGGACCTATGAACACTGAAGCTTTCTTT. Full variable domain (rest looked up from reference TRBV2 and TRBJ1-1): EPEVTQTPSHQVTQMGQEVILRCVPISNHLYFYWYRQILGQKVEFLVSFYNNEISEKSEIFDDQFSVERPDGSNFTLKIRSTKLEDSAMYFCASAGPMNTEAFFGQGTRLTVV.

This chain links TRBV3-1 (or the pseudogene TRBV3-2) with TRBJ2-7; 8 bases are a match to TRBD1. This CDR3 comprises 15 residues. Trimming cost V 4 bases and J 3 bases; bases outside gene matches: 8. Germline V lookup: CDR1 LGHDT, CDR2 YNNKEL (reference sequence). CDR3 DNA: TGTGCCAGCAGCCCGGAGACAGGGGCGTTCTACGAGCAGTACTTC. It is translated as CASSPETGAFYEQYF.

The chain joins TRBV30 to TRBJ2-5; D is perhaps TRBD1 (6 bases). The CDR3 loop spans 13 amino acids. Germline values: CDR1 GTSNPN, CDR2 SVGIG (reference sequence). Trimming took off 5 bases at V and 5 bases at J, with 15 bases between the two ends. The CDR3 loop reads CAWGTGTNETQYF. In DNA form, the CDR3 reads TGTGCCTGGGGTACCGGGACAAACGAGACCCAGTACTTC.

The chain recombines TRBV2 with TRBJ2-5, with TRBD1 as a possible D gene (6 bases). Germline CDR1 is SNHLY and CDR2 is FYNNEI. CDR3 length: 12 residues. The V and J ends lost 5 bases and 6 bases respectively, with 10 bases between them. CDR3 coding DNA: TGTGCCAGCAGTTACGACAGGCAGACCCAGTACTTC. This codes for CASSYDRQTQYF.

The V gene is TRBV7-9, the J gene TRBJ2-3, with 7 bases that match TRBD2. This CDR3 region has 16 residues. CDR1 and CDR2 from the germline V gene are SEHNR and FQNEAQ (reference sequence). The ends lost 1 base at V and 4 bases at J; junction bases unmatched: 8. In DNA form, the CDR3 reads TGTGCCAGCAGCTTAGGCTCGGGCGGGAGCCCAGATACGCAGTATTTT. Translated, it gives CASSLGSGGSPDTQYF.

The J gene is TRBJ2-2, the V gene TRBV7-3, with 7 positions matching TRBD2. This CDR3 has 15 residues. Unmatched junction bases numbered 3, after V lost 4 bases and J lost 1 base. Germline assignment: CDR1 SGHTA and CDR2 FQGTGA. DNA of the CDR3: TGTGCCAGCAGCTCCCGGGGGGAGAACACCGGGGAGCTGTTTTTT. It yields the protein CASSSRGENTGELFF.

V is TRBV12-3 or TRBV12-4 and J is TRBJ2-5; D not resolved. CDR3 length: 12 residues. Trimming left V 2 bases short and J 1 base short, with 2 bases between. The CDR3 reads CASSLFQETQYF. DNA for the CDR3: TGTGCCAGCAGTTTATTCCAAGAGACCCAGTACTTC.

V is TRBV7-9 and J is TRBJ1-4, with D unresolved. This CDR3 region has 15 residues. Germline lookup yields CDR1 SEHNR and CDR2 FQNEAQ (reference sequence). V was clipped by 5 bases and J by 3 bases, with 13 bases between them. The CDR3 loop reads CASSHFEEANEKLFF. The CDR3 DNA reads TGTGCCAGCAGCCACTTCGAGGAGGCTAATGAAAAACTGTTTTTT.

For the CDR3, the DNA is TGTGCCAGTAAAGCAAACCGGGACAGGGGAGAGACCCAGTACTTC. As protein: CASKANRDRGETQYF. The rearrangement joins TRBV19 to TRBJ2-5; 10 bases line up with TRBD1. J was trimmed by 4 bases and V by 7 bases; bases with no gene match: 9. The CDR3 has 15 amino acids. Per germline, CDR1 LNHDA and CDR2 SQIVND (reference sequence).

The V gene is TRBV29-1, the J gene TRBJ2-1; 8 bases agree with TRBD2. V lost 2 bases to trimming and J lost 8 bases; unmatched junction nucleotides: 11. The CDR3 sequence is 15 residues long. Per germline, CDR1 SQVTM and CDR2 ANQGSEA. The CDR3 bases are TGCAGCGTTGAAAAGCGGGAGTTGTATAACGATGAGCAGTTCTTC. Its protein is CSVEKRELYNDEQFF.

V gene TRBV28 combines with J gene TRBJ2-1; 10 bases line up with TRBD2. The CDR3 loop spans 15 amino acids. CDR1 and CDR2 from the germline V gene are MDHEN and SYDVKM. The J segment lost 5 bases and the V segment lost 7 bases, leaving 8 bases of the junction unmatched. CDR3: CASTLSGRAHNEQFF. In DNA, the CDR3 is TGTGCCAGCACCCTCAGCGGGAGGGCCCACAATGAGCAGTTCTTC.

This chain uses TRBV18 with TRBJ2-6; D is ambiguous. Germline CDR1 is KGHSH and CDR2 is LQKENI. Deletions cut 6 bases from V and 2 bases from J, with 8 bases between. The CDR3 runs 14 residues. The CDR3 nucleotides are TGTGCCAGCTCGCCCGGTCCTGGGGCCAACGTCCTGACTTTC. Translating it yields CASSPGPGANVLTF.

CDR3 amino acids: CASKRQVANEKLFF. CDR3 in DNA: TGTGCCAGTAAGAGACAGGTCGCTAATGAAAAACTGTTTTTT. This sequence joins TRBV27 and TRBJ1-4, with TRBD1 as a possible D gene (6 bases). Germline V gene sequence: CDR1 MNHEY, CDR2 SMNVEV (reference sequence). The V end lost 9 bases, the J end lost 3 bases, and 14 bases lay between the germline ends. The CDR3 extends over 14 amino acids.

The chain has TRBV5-4 and TRBJ1-2, with D perhaps TRBD1 (5 bases). The CDR3 covers 12 residues. Deletions cut 7 bases from V and 7 bases from J, with 14 bases between. Germline values: CDR1 SGHNT, CDR2 YYREEE (reference sequence). The CDR3 loop is CASAEAGFGYTF. The CDR3 DNA reads TGTGCCAGCGCCGAAGCAGGGTTTGGCTACACCTTC. Looking up the rest from reference TRBV5-4 and TRBJ1-2 gives the full variable domain: ETGVTQSPTHLIKTRGQQVTLRCSSQSGHNTVSWYQQALGQGPQFIFQYYREEENGRGNFPPRFSGLQFPNYSSELNVNALELDDSALYLCASAEAGFGYTFGSGTRLTVV.

The genes are TRBV7-3 and TRBJ1-1; no definite D call. The CDR3 extends over 14 amino acids. Germline CDR1 SGHTA, CDR2 FQGTGA. V lost 2 bases to trimming and J lost 5 bases, with 12 bases between them. Written as DNA, the CDR3 is TGTGCCAGCAGCTTAGGAGGGCCGGGGACTGAAGCTTTCTTT. It translates to CASSLGGPGTEAFF.

The chain links TRBV12-5 to TRBJ1-1, with a possible D match to TRBD1 (6 bases). The V end was cut by 2 bases, the J end by 5 bases, with 9 bases between. The CDR3 covers 13 residues. The germline CDR1 and CDR2 sequences are LGHNT and FRNRAP. In DNA, the CDR3 is TGTGCTAGTGGTTTGCCACAGGGTACTGAAGCTTTCTTT. Translated: CASGLPQGTEAFF.

The rearrangement links TRBV6-1 to TRBJ1-4; D ambiguous. Trimming removed 1 base at V and 0 bases at J, with 6 bases between. From germline, CDR1 is MNHNS and CDR2 SASEGT. CDR3 size: 15 residues. The CDR3 loop is CASSEGGTTNEKLFF. The CDR3 region has the DNA TGTGCCAGCAGTGAAGGAGGGACAACTAATGAAAAACTGTTTTTT.

The chain links TRBV5-1 to TRBJ1-1; no clear D gene. The ends were cut back, 1 base at V and 1 base at J, with 11 bases in the middle. Germline CDR1 SGHRS, CDR2 YFSETQ. This CDR3 comprises 15 residues. In DNA, the CDR3 is TGCGCCAGCAGCTTGTTTCCCGGAGCGAACACTGAAGCTTTCTTT. It is translated as CASSLFPGANTEAFF.

CDR3 amino acids: CASSVDRGIYEQYF. The CDR3, as DNA: TGTGCCAGCAGTGTAGACAGGGGGATCTACGAGCAGTACTTC. The chain recombines TRBV27 with TRBJ2-7; TRBD1 aligns across 9 bases. The CDR3 sequence is 14 residues long. Germline loops: CDR1 MNHEY, CDR2 SMNVEV (reference sequence). V trimming: 5 bases; J trimming: 3 bases; junction bases outside the gene matches: 5.

This chain links TRBV30 with TRBJ1-1; weak D call: TRBD1 (6 bases). Between the trimmed V and J ends, which lost 4 bases and 3 bases, there was a span of 15 bases. The CDR3 covers 14 residues. Germline V gives CDR1 GTSNPN, CDR2 SVGIG (reference sequence). CDR3 nucleotide sequence: TGTGCCTGGATCCGACGGGGGCTGGACACTGAAGCTTTCTTT. Translation: CAWIRRGLDTEAFF.

V is TRBV12-3 or TRBV12-4 and J is TRBJ2-2, with D possibly TRBD2 on 5 matching bases. V was pared by 6 bases and J by 7 bases, with 12 bases between. The CDR3 length is 13 residues. Here the CDR3 reads CASSPGGRGELFF. The CDR3 bases are TGTGCCAGCAGCCCCGGCGGGCGCGGGGAGCTGTTTTTT.

The chain couples TRBV24-1 to TRBJ2-5; the D is unclear. The CDR3 extends over 17 amino acids. V was trimmed by 3 bases and J by 5 bases, leaving 21 bases between them. Germline assignment: CDR1 KGHDR and CDR2 SFDVKD. The CDR3 protein is CATSDPSLGTIRETQYF. CDR3 nucleotides: TGTGCCACCAGTGATCCTTCGCTAGGCACCATAAGGGAGACCCAGTACTTC.

This chain connects TRBV19 to TRBJ1-5; D perhaps matches TRBD1 (6 bases). Germline CDR1 and CDR2: LNHDA and SQIVND (reference sequence). V gave up 3 bases and J gave up 1 base, with 13 bases separating them. This CDR3 spans 16 amino acids. DNA of the CDR3: TGTGCCAGTAGTATTGATTGGGGGCGAAGCAATCAGCCCCAGCATTTT. Translated, it gives CASSIDWGRSNQPQHF. Full variable domain (rest looked up from reference TRBV19 and TRBJ1-5): DGGITQSPKYLFRKEGQNVTLSCEQNLNHDAMYWYRQDPGQGLRLIYYSQIVNDFQKGDIAEGYSVSREKKESFPLTVTSAQKNPTAFYLCASSIDWGRSNQPQHFGDGTRLSIL.

This chain uses TRBV6-5 with TRBJ2-7; TRBD1 agrees at 10 bases. The V gene's germline CDR1 is MNHEY and CDR2 SVGAGI. The CDR3 is 15 residues long. The V segment lost 5 bases and the J segment 2 bases; nucleotides outside the gene matches: 6. CDR3 sequence (DNA): TGTGCCAGCAGTCCGATTGACAGGGGGCCCTACGAGCAGTACTTC. It is translated as CASSPIDRGPYEQYF.